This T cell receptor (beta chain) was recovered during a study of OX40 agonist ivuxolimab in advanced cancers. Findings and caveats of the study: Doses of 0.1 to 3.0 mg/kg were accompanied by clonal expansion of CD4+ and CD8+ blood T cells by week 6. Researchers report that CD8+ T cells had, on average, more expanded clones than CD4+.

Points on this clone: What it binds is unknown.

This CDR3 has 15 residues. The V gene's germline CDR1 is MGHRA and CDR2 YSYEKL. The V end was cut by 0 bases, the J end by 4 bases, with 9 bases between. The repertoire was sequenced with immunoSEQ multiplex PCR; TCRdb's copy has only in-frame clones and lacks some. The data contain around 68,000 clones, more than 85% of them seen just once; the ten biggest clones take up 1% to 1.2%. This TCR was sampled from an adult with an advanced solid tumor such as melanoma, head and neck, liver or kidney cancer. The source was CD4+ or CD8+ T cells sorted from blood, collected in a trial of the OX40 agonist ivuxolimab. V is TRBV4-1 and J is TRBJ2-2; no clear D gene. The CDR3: CASSQDGLVTGELFF. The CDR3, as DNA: TGCGCCAGCAGCCAAGACGGGCTAGTCACCGGGGAGCTGTTTTTT.